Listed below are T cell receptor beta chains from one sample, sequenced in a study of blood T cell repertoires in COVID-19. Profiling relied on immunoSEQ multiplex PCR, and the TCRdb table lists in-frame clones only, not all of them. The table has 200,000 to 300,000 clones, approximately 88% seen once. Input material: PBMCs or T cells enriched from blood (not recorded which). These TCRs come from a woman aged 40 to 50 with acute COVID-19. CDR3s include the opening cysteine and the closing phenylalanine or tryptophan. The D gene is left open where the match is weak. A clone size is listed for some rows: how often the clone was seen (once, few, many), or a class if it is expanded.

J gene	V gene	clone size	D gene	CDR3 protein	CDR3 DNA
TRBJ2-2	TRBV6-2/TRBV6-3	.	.	CASSKDRNTGELFF	TGTGCCAGCAGTAAGGACAGGAACACCGGGGAGCTGTTTTTT
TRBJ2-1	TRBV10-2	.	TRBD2	CASSESVAGEGEQFF	TGCGCCAGCAGTGAGTCGGTAGCGGGAGAGGGTGAGCAGTTCTTC
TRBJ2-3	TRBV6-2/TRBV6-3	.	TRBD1	CASSRTGGFVQAQYF	TGTGCCAGCAGCAGAACAGGGGGCTTCGTTCAGGCGCAGTATTTT
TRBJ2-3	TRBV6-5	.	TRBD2	CASSYSIGGDTQYF	TGTGCCAGCAGTTACTCGATCGGGGGGGATACGCAGTATTTT
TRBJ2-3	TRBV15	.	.	CATSRDLAADTQYF	TGTGCCACCAGCAGAGATCTGGCTGCAGATACGCAGTATTTT
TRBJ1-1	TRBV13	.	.	CASSRASRGVGRTEAFF	TGTGCCAGCAGCCGTGCATCGCGGGGCGTTGGAAGAACTGAAGCTTTCTTT
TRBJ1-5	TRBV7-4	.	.	CAKSGAQPQHF	TGTGCCAAGTCAGGTGCTCAGCCCCAGCATTTT
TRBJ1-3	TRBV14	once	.	CASSQVRGNTIYF	TGTGCCAGCAGCCAAGTGAGGGGAAACACCATATATTTT
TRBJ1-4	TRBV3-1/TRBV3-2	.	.	CASSQVVAGEKLFF	TGTGCCAGCAGCCAAGTTGTCGCGGGTGAAAAACTGTTTTTT
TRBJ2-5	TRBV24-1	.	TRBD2	CATSDSPSGRARETQYF	TGTGCCACCAGTGACTCACCGAGCGGGAGGGCCCGGGAGACCCAGTACTTC
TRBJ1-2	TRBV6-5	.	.	CASRPGQPLFYGYTF	TGTGCCAGCAGGCCCGGACAGCCTCTTTTCTATGGCTACACCTTC
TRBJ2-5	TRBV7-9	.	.	CASSFSGLYQETQYF	TGTGCCAGCAGCTTCAGCGGGTTGTACCAAGAGACCCAGTACTTC
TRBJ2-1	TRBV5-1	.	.	CASRIQGSSYNEQFF	TGCGCCAGCAGAATCCAGGGGTCCTCCTACAATGAGCAGTTCTTC
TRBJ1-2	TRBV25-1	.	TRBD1	CASRGTANYGYTF	TGTGCCAGCAGGGGGACAGCGAACTATGGCTACACCTTC
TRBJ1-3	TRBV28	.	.	CASSPPGWLSGNTIYF	TGTGCCAGCAGCCCGCCCGGGTGGCTCTCTGGAAACACCATATATTTT
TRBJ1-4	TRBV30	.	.	CAWNEGGPEELFF	TGTGCCTGGAACGAGGGCGGCCCTGAGGAACTGTTTTTT
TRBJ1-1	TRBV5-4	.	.	CASSLGGLLNTEAFF	TGTGCCAGCAGCTTGGGCGGACTCCTGAACACTGAAGCTTTCTTT
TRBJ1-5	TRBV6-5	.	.	CASSYSTPDNQPQHF	TGTGCCAGCAGTTACTCGACACCGGACAATCAGCCCCAGCATTTT
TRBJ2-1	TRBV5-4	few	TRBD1	CASSFTGTDNEQFF	TGTGCCAGCAGCTTTACCGGGACAGACAATGAGCAGTTCTTC
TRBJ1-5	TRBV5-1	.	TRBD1	CASSSTGGPNQPQHF	TGCGCCAGCAGCTCTACAGGGGGCCCAAATCAGCCCCAGCATTTT
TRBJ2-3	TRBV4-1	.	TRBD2	CASSPTGTSGGPSTDTQYF	TGCGCCAGCAGCCCCACCGGGACTAGCGGGGGGCCTAGCACAGATACGCAGTATTTT
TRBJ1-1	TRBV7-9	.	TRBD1	CASSLARTGVRMNTEAFF	TGTGCCAGCAGCTTAGCTCGGACAGGGGTTAGGATGAACACTGAAGCTTTCTTT
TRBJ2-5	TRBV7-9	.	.	CASSYGGPSARGGGTQYF	TGTGCCAGCAGCTACGGCGGGCCTAGCGCGAGAGGGGGCGGGACCCAGTACTTC
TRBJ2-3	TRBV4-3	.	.	CASSQDMGGPSTDTQYF	TGCGCCAGCAGCCAAGATATGGGGGGACCTAGCACAGATACGCAGTATTTT
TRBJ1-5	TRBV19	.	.	CASSINSGAGQPQHF	TGTGCCAGTAGTATAAACTCAGGGGCCGGTCAGCCCCAGCATTTT
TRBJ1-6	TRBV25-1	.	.	CASSAGEGAYNSPLHF	TGTGCCAGCAGTGCCGGGGAGGGCGCCTATAATTCACCCCTCCACTTT
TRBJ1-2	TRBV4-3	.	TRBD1	CASSQEGGRVGGYTF	TGCGCCAGCAGCCAAGAAGGGGGCAGGGTTGGGGGCTACACCTTC
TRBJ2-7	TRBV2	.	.	CASSYKQGYEQYF	TGTGCCAGCAGTTATAAACAGGGTTACGAGCAGTACTTC
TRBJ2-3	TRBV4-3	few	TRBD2	CASSRGLAGVDTQYF	TGCGCCAGCAGCCGCGGACTAGCGGGAGTAGATACGCAGTATTTT
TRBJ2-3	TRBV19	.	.	CASRTIHYSTDTQYF	TGTGCCAGTAGGACCATCCACTATAGCACAGATACGCAGTATTTT
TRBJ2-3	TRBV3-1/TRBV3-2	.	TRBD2	CASSQVRFGAGSTDTQYF	TGTGCCAGCAGCCAAGTGAGATTCGGAGCGGGGAGCACAGATACGCAGTATTTT
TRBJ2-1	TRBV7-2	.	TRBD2	CASSLAQGLAGVGNEQFF	TGTGCCAGCAGCTTAGCGCAGGGACTAGCGGGAGTAGGGAATGAGCAGTTCTTC
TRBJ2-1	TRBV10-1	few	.	CASSERTASSYNEQFF	TGCGCCAGCAGTGAAAGGACAGCGAGCTCCTACAATGAGCAGTTCTTC
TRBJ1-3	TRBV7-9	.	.	CASSLALRTASGNTIYF	TGTGCCAGCAGCTTAGCGCTTAGGACAGCCTCTGGAAACACCATATATTTT
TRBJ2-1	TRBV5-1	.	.	CASSLEGPGYNEQFF	TGCGCCAGCAGCTTGGAGGGGCCAGGATACAATGAGCAGTTCTTC
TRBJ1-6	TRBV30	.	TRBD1	CAWSGSRGGGNSPLHF	TGTGCCTGGAGTGGATCTCGCGGAGGGGGCAATTCACCCCTCCACTTT
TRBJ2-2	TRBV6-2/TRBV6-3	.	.	CASSWTPPRTGELFF	TGTGCCAGCAGTTGGACTCCCCCACGCACCGGGGAGCTGTTTTTT
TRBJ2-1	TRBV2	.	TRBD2	CASSEPGAGGPVHEQFF	TGTGCCAGCAGTGAACCGGGGGCGGGAGGGCCGGTGCACGAGCAGTTCTTC
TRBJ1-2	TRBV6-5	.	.	CASSPRGNYGYTF	TGTGCCAGCAGTCCCAGGGGAAACTATGGCTACACCTTC
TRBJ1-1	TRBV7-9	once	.	CASRSATGGRPEAFF	TGTGCCAGCAGGTCCGCGACAGGTGGGAGACCTGAAGCTTTCTTT
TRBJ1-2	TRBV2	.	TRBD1	CASTDRGRGYTF	TGTGCCAGCACCGACAGGGGGCGCGGCTACACCTTC
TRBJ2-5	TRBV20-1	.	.	CSASGTLQETQYF	TGCAGTGCTAGTGGGACACTCCAAGAGACCCAGTACTTC
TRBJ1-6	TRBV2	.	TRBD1	CATPTGESYNSPLHF	TGTGCCACTCCCACAGGGGAATCATATAATTCACCCCTCCACTTT
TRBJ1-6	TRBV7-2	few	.	CASSSKRVGSSPLHF	TGTGCCAGCAGCTCCAAACGAGTGGGGAGTTCACCCCTCCACTTT
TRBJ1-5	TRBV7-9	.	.	CASSLLLPQHF	TGTGCCAGCAGCTTATTATTGCCCCAGCATTTT
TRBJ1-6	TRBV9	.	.	CASSVQGWNSPLHF	TGTGCCAGCAGCGTACAGGGTTGGAATTCACCCCTCCACTTT
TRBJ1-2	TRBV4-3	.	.	CASSPINTANYGYTF	TGCGCCAGCAGCCCTATTAACACAGCTAACTATGGCTACACCTTC
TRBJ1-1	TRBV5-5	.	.	CASSLDPVLLTEAFF	TGTGCCAGCAGCTTGGATCCGGTTCTGCTCACTGAAGCTTTCTTT
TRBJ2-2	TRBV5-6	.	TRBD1	CASRRDRGFTGELFF	TGTGCCAGCAGAAGGGACAGGGGGTTTACCGGGGAGCTGTTTTTT
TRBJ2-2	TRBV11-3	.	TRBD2	CASSSRGREGRPGELFF	TGTGCCAGCAGCTCTAGGGGCCGGGAGGGCCGTCCCGGGGAGCTGTTTTTT
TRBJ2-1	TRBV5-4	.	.	CASSSGGGSDNEQFF	TGTGCCAGCAGCTCCGGGGGCGGGAGCGACAATGAGCAGTTCTTC
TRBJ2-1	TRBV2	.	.	CASSEGAGLGEQFF	TGTGCCAGCAGTGAAGGCGCAGGGCTCGGTGAGCAGTTCTTC